This T cell receptor (beta chain) was captured in a study of identical twins (dated by TCRdb to the mid-2010s). For the study in its entirety: TCR alpha and beta repertoires from monozygotic twins, unrelated adults of various ages and cord blood were deep-sequenced to test whether fetal clonotypes persist. Replicate twin experiments were performed at different times using different library preparation protocols to rule out contamination.

General conclusions and limits of the study: Compared with coincidental sharing between unrelated individuals, out-of-frame TCR alpha sequences shared between twins showed an excess of sequences with low generation probability. A weaker excess of twin sharing was found in beta out-of-frame sequences because the signal-to-noise ratio was lowered by fewer shared sequences. Conclusions relied on cross-sectional statistical analysis, since the same donors could not be followed over many years. Abundant cord blood beta clonotypes had fewer insertions, young adult naive repertoires showed a similar but weaker trend, and memory repertoires showed no such trend. In monozygotic twins, out-of-frame TCR alpha sharing was systematically underestimated by recombination models, although the models agreed with sharing between unrelated individuals. Zero-insertion analyses could be partly confounded by invariant T cells such as MAIT and iNKT, though diverse VJ usage argued against such confounding for most clonotypes.

Ten or more counts support this clonotype. Its antigen target is currently unknown. No per-base quality is available; no much larger clone lies one base away. Library generation was performed with 5' RACE. Sequencing was carried out with an Illumina HiSeq 2000. A universal primer binding site was added through template switching, and the final cDNA carried a unique molecular identifier so that TCR cDNA molecules could be counted accurately. Specific primers in the conserved constant-segment region were used to synthesize first-strand cDNA for TCR alpha and beta chains. To control for contamination, every cDNA library carried two barcodes: a SMART-Mk sample barcode plus Illumina barcodes. TruSeq adapter sequences, together with Illumina sample barcodes, were added in two successive PCR steps. TCR alpha and beta cDNA libraries were sequenced on the Illumina HiSeq platform with custom primers. The authors' pipeline ran thus. Unique molecular identifiers were extracted from raw reads with MiGEC, and CDR3 positions were determined with MiXCR. Recombination models were inferred per individual with the repgenHMM and IGoR tools using an EM algorithm. Shared clonotypes were analyzed with the tcR package in R, and sharing was normalized by the product of cloneset sizes. To study raw recombination free of thymic and clonal selection effects, out-of-frame nonproductive sequences were analyzed. TCRdb passed the public sequencing reads through fastp at Q25 and MiXCR, retaining productive beta sequences. Rows are unified per CDR3 protein, each entry keeping the most common DNA and genes. These V and J calls derive from TCRdb rather than the authors' analysis. Present in this sample are 500,000 to 700,000 distinct CDR3 sequences, about 7.6% of which were seen just once. The ten largest clones add up to 1.6% of the sample.

Every donor in the study was a healthy Caucasian. Three pairs of female monozygotic twins, all aged about 18 to 30 years, made up the twin cohort. The RNA used for TCR libraries was isolated from peripheral blood mononuclear cells. This sample also belongs to another study, concerning yellow fever vaccine responses in identical twins. Taken from the second paper: The T cell response to vaccination in identical twins was reported by the authors to appear partly convergent and partly personalized. In identical twins, the study followed T cell clones that responded to the vaccine with precision.

The specimen sequenced was PBMCs. The sequence derives from a woman aged 18-29 years in good health.

The CDR3 sequence is CASSLYGPQETQYF. The DNA is as follows: TGTGCCAGCAGTTTGTACGGACCGCAAGAGACCCAGTACTTC. The chain uses TRBV12-3 or TRBV12-4 and TRBJ2-5; no D gene can be assigned with confidence. Relative to germline, V is 3 bases shorter and J is 2 bases shorter, with 10 bases between their ends. Reading from cysteine to phenylalanine, the CDR3 counts 14 amino acids. The sequence is cut down to CDR3 DNA, 42 bases in frame from base 1.